This T cell receptor beta chain was observed in a study of PD-L1 blockade in urothelial cancer. Regarding time point: pretreatment peripheral blood. Locally advanced or metastatic urothelial carcinoma was present in patients. The protocol was immunoSEQ multiplex PCR, while the TCRdb copy is restricted to in-frame clones and leaves out a portion. The table records under 50,000 clones, 82% of them present only once. This clonotype was obtained from a man between 45 and 60 years old with urothelial cancer. This specimen was PBMCs, taken around atezolizumab (anti-PD-L1) treatment.

CDR3 protein: CASSFRTSPSSYEQYF. Here the CDR3 DNA reads TGTGCCAGCAGCTTCCGGACTAGCCCTTCCTCCTACGAGCAGTACTTC. This rearrangement joins TRBV13 to TRBJ2-7; 8 bases fit TRBD2. This CDR3 spans 16 amino acids. J lost 0 bases, V lost 3 bases, and 7 bases had no gene match. CDR1 and CDR2 from the germline V gene are PRHDT and FYEKMQ (reference sequence). Full variable domain (outside the CDR3, taken from reference TRBV13 and TRBJ2-7): AAGVIQSPRHLIKEKRETATLKCYPIPRHDTVYWYQQGPGQDPQFLISFYEKMQSDKGSIPDRFSAQQFSDYHSELNMSSLELGDSALYFCASSFRTSPSSYEQYFGPGTRLTVT.